This TCR beta chain was identified in a study of cytomegalovirus exposure and HLA in healthy donors. Study-wide results and limits: About 87% or about 30% of the time was how often most TCR beta V segments were productive, according to an earlier analysis.

The J segment lost 4 bases and the V segment lost 4 bases, leaving 2 bases of the junction unmatched. Germline CDR1 reads SNHLY; CDR2 reads FYNNEI. The CDR3 covers 14 residues. Details on this clone: The antigen is not known.

Amplification used 60 Vbeta primers and 13 Jbeta primers. The data were produced by immunoSEQ multiplex PCR, yet TCRdb's version contains in-frame clones alone and is incomplete. Its table records more than 40,000 clones. Input material: PBMCs. The chain links TRBV2 to TRBJ2-7; 12 bases are shared with TRBD2. The TCR sequence derives from a female donor in good health and CMV-seronegative. The CDR3 is CASSVGLAGYEQYF. The CDR3 region has the DNA TGTGCCAGCAGTGTGGGACTAGCGGGTTACGAGCAGTACTTC.